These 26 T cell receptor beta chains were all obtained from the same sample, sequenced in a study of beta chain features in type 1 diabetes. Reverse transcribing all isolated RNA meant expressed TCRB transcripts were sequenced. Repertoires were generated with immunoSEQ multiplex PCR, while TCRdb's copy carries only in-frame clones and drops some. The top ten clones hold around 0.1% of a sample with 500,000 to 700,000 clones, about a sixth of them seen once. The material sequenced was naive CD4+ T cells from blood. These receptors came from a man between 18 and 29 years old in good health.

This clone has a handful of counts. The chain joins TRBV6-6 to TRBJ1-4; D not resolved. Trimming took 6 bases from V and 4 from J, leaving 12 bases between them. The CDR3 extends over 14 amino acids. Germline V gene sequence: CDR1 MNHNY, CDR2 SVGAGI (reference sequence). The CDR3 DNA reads TGTGCCAGCAGCCCCTCCGTGGGTAATGAAAAACTGTTTTTT. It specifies CASSPSVGNEKLFF.

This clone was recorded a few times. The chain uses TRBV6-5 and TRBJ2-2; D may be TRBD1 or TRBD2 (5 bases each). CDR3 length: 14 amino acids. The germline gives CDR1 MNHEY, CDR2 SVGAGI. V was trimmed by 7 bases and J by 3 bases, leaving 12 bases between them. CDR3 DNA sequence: TGTGCCAGCAAGAGGGGCCGGGACACCGGGGAGCTGTTTTTT. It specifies CASKRGRDTGELFF.

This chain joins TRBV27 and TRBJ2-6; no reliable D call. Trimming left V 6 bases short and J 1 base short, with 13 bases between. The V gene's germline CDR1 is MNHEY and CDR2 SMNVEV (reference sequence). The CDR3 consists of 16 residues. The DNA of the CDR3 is TGTGCCAGCAGACTGAAACCCACGTCTGGGGCCAACGTCCTGACTTTC. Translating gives CASRLKPTSGANVLTF.

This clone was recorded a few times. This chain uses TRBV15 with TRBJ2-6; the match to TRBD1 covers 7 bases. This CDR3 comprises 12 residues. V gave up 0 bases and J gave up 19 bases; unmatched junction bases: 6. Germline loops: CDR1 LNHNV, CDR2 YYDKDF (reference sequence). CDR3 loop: CATSRDRDSFTF. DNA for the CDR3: TGTGCCACCAGCAGAGATCGGGACAGTTTTACTTTC.

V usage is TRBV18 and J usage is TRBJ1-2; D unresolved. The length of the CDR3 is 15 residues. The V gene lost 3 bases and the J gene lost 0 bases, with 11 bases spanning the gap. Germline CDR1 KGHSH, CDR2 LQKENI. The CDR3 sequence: CASSPLIVANYGYTF. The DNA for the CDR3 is TGTGCCAGCTCACCCCTTATAGTGGCTAACTATGGCTACACCTTC.

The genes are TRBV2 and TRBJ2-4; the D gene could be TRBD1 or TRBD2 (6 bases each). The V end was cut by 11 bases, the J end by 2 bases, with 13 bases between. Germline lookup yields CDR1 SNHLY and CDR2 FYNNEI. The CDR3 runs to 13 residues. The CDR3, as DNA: TGTGCCGGGGGGCAGAGCACCAAAAACATTCAGTACTTC. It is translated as CAGGQSTKNIQYF.

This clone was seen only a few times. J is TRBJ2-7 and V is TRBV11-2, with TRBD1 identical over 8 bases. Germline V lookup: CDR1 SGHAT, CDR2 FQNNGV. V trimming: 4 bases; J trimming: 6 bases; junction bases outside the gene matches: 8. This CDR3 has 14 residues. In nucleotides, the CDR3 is TGTGCCAGCAGCTCATGGACAGGGACCCCCGAGCAGTACTTC. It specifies CASSSWTGTPEQYF.

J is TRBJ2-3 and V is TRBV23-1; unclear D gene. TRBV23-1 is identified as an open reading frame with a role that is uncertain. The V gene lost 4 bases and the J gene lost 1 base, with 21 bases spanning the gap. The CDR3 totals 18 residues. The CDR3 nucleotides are TGCGCCAGCAGTCCGAACTCACACGGGCTGAGACGCACAGATACGCAGTATTTT. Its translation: CASSPNSHGLRRTDTQYF.

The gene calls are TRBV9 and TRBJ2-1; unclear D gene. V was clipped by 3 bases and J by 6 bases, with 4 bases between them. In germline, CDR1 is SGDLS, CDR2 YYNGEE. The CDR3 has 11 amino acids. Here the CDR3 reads CASSAANEQFF. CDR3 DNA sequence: TGTGCCAGCAGCGCCGCCAATGAGCAGTTCTTC.

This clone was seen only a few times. The CDR3 spells CASSAKASTDTQYF. The CDR3 DNA reads as TGCGCCAGCAGTGCAAAGGCGAGCACAGATACGCAGTATTTT. The rearrangement links TRBV5-1 to TRBJ2-3; D uncertain. CDR1 is SGHRS and CDR2 is YFSETQ in the germline V gene. V gave up 5 bases and J gave up 0 bases, with 10 bases separating them. CDR3 size: 14 residues.

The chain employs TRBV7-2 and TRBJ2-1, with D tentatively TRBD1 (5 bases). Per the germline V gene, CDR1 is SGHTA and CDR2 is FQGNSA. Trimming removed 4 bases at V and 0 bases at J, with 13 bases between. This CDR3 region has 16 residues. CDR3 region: CASSYGALSSYNEQFF. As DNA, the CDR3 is TGTGCCAGCAGCTATGGGGCGCTTAGCTCCTACAATGAGCAGTTCTTC.

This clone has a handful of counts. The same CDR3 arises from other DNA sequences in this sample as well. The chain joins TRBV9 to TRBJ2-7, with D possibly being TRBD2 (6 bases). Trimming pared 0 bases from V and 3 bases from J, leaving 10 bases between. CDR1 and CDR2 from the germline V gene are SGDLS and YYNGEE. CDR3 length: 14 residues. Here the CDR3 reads CASSVVAGSYEQYF. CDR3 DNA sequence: TGTGCCAGCAGCGTAGTCGCGGGAAGCTACGAGCAGTACTTC.

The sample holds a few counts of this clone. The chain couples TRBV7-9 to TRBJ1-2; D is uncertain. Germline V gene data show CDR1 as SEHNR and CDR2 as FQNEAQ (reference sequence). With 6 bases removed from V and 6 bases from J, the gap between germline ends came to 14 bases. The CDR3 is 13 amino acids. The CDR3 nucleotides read TGTGCCAGCAGAACCTCTGCCGCAGATGGCTACACCTTC. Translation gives CASRTSAADGYTF.

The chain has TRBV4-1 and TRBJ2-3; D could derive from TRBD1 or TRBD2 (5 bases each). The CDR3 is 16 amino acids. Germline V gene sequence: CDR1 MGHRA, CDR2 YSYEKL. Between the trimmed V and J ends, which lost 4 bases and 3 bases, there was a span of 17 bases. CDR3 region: CASSLGASGQTDTQYF. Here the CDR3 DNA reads TGCGCCAGCAGCCTCGGGGCTTCGGGGCAAACAGATACGCAGTATTTT.

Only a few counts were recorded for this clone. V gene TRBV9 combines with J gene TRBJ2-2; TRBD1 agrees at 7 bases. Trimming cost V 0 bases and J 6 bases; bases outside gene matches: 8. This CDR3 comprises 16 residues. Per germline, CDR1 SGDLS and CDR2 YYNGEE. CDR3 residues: CASSVVQPGGAGELFF. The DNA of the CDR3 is TGTGCCAGCAGCGTAGTTCAGCCAGGGGGTGCCGGGGAGCTGTTTTTT.

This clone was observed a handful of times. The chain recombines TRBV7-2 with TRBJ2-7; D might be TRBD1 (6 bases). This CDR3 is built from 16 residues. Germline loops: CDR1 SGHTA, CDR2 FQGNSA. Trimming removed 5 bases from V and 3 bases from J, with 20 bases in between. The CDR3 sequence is CASSRSSGTSGYEQYF. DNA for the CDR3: TGTGCCAGCAGCCGAAGTTCCGGGACATCAGGCTACGAGCAGTACTTC.

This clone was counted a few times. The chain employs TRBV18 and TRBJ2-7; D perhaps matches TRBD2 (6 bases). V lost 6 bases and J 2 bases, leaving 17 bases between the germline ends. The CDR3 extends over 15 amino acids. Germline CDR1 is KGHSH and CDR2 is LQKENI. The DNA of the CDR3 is TGTGCCAGCTCCGGGGGAACGGGATCTCCCTACGAGCAGTACTTC. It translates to CASSGGTGSPYEQYF.

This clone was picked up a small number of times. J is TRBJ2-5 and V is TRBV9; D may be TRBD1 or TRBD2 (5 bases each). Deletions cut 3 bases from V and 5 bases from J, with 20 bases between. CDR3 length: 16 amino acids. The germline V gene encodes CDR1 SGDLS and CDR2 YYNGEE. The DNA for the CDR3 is TGTGCCAGCAGCGAGTCACCGGTGGGGGTTAGGGAGACCCAGTACTTC. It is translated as CASSESPVGVRETQYF.

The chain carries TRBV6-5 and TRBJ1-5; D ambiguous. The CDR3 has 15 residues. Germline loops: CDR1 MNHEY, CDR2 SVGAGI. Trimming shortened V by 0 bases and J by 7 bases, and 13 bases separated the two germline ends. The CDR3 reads CASSYSGLLAQPQHF. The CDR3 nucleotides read TGTGCCAGCAGTTACTCAGGGCTCCTCGCCCAGCCCCAGCATTTT.

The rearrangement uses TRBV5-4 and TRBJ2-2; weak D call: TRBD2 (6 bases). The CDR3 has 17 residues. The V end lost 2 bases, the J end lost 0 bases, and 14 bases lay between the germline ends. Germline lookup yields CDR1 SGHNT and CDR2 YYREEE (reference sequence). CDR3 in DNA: TGTGCCAGCAGCTTCACAACCGGGAGCGCGAACACCGGGGAGCTGTTTTTT. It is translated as CASSFTTGSANTGELFF.

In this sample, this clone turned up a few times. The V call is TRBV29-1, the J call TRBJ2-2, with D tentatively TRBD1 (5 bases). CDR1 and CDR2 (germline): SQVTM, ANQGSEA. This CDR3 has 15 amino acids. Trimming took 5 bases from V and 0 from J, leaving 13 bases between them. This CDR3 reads CSVTRRTSNTGELFF. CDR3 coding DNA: TGCAGCGTTACTCGCAGGACATCGAACACCGGGGAGCTGTTTTTT.

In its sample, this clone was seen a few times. The CDR3 here is CASSGTRDTQYF. CDR3 DNA: TGTGCCAGCAGTGGGACTAGGGATACGCAGTATTTT. This chain uses TRBV2 with TRBJ2-3; the match to TRBD2 covers 7 bases. The CDR3 runs to 12 residues. V was clipped by 4 bases and J by 6 bases; unmatched bases: 1. Per germline, CDR1 SNHLY and CDR2 FYNNEI.

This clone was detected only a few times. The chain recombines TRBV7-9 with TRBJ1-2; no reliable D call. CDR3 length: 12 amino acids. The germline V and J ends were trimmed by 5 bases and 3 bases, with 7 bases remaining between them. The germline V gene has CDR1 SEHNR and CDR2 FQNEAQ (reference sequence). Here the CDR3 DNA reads TGTGCCAGCAGCCCAGGACACTATGGCTACACCTTC. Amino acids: CASSPGHYGYTF.

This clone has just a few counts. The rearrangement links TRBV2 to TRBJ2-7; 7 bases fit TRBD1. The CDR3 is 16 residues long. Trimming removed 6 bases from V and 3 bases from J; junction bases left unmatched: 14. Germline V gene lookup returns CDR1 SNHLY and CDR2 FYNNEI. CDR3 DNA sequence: TGTGCCAGCAGCCACACAGGGGACCTACTTCTCTACGAGCAGTACTTC. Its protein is CASSHTGDLLLYEQYF.

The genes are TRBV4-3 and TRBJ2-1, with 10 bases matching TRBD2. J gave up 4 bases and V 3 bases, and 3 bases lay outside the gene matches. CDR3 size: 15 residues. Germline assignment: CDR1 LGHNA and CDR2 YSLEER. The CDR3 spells CASSHQAGGYNEQFF. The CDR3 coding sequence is TGCGCCAGCAGCCACCAAGCGGGAGGGTACAATGAGCAGTTCTTC.

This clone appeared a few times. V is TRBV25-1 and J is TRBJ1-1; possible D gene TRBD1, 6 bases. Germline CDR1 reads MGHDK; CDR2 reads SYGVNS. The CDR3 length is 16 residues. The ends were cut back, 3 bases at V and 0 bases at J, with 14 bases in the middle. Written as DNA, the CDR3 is TGTGCCAGCAGTGAGGGGGGCAAGGGGATGAACACTGAAGCTTTCTTT. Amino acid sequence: CASSEGGKGMNTEAFF.